This is a list of T cell receptor beta chains from one sample in a study of blood T cells in healthy people across ages. MiXCR was run by TCRdb on the 5' RACE reads, yielding one entry per CDR3 protein. There are some 640,000 distinct CDR3 sequences in the sample; approximately 49% occur only once, and 25% to 35% lies in the top ten. Source material: blood. These TCRs come from a woman aged 60-75 years in good health. CDR3s leave out the opening cysteine and the closing phenylalanine or tryptophan. A D gene is named only where the DNA matches it firmly.

d_gene | v_gene | CDR3aa
- | TRBV7-8 | ASSRAGREQY
TRBD1 | TRBV15 | ATSREGQRDSPLH
TRBD2 | TRBV2 | ASRDGLAGGTQY
TRBD2 | TRBV7-2 | ASSLGLATSSYNEQF
TRBD2 | TRBV20-1 | SALVGAGGETQY
TRBD2 | TRBV7-2 | ASSVTSGSGYEQY
TRBD2 | TRBV28 | ASLNMGGSVETMQY
- | TRBV7-6 | ASSLEEGDGYT
- | TRBV7-6 | ASSSENPNISGELF
- | TRBV6-2/TRBV6-3 | ASRGMRTEAF
- | TRBV29-1 | SVNWPPGTDTQY
- | TRBV4-2 | ASSQAGRLDYNEQF
- | TRBV7-3 | ASSRESSYNEQF
TRBD2 | TRBV20-1 | SAKGLAGRYNGQF